This T cell receptor beta chain was recovered during a study of OX40 agonist ivuxolimab in advanced cancers. Study summary: Among those enrolled, mean age was about 63 years (range roughly 23 to 85) and 82.7% were male. The eligibility criteria allowed prior anti-PD-1, anti-PD-L1 or anti-CTLA-4 therapy, and 40% had some.

The table came from immunoSEQ multiplex PCR; TCRdb's copy has only in-frame clones and leaves some out. The sample holds about 75,000 clones; around nine tenths are singletons and the top ten take about 0.4%. Blood samples were obtained at baseline, cycle 4 day 1, and cycle 7 day 1. CDR3 size: 17 residues. V shed 2 bases and J shed 0 bases, with 14 bases lying between them. Germline V gene lookup returns CDR1 SGHAT and CDR2 FQNNGV. This TCR came from an adult with an advanced solid tumor such as melanoma, head and neck, liver or kidney cancer. This specimen consisted of CD4+ or CD8+ T cells sorted from blood, obtained in a trial of the OX40 agonist ivuxolimab. This chain joins TRBV11-2 and TRBJ1-3; no definite D call. The CDR3 spells CASSLTGSFSSGNTIYF. The CDR3 DNA sequence: TGTGCCAGCAGCTTAACTGGCAGTTTCTCCTCTGGAAACACCATATATTTT.